These 27 T cell receptor beta chains originate from one sample sequenced in a study of blood T cells in healthy people across ages. A second PCR, run for about 6 to 11 cycles, used a sample-barcoded 5' primer plus a J-beta primer mix. TCRdb reprocessed the 5' RACE reads via MiXCR and lists one record per CDR3 protein. The sample contains around 800,000 distinct CDR3 sequences, roughly 26% of which appear only once. The sample was also reused in another study, on T cells of mothers and their children.

What was sequenced was blood. The receptors stem from a boy aged 5-17 years in good health.

The rearrangement uses TRBV20-1 and TRBJ2-7; perhaps D is TRBD1 or TRBD2 (5 bases each). V was shortened by 6 bases and J by 0 bases, with 12 bases between the two germline ends. Germline V gives CDR1 DFQATT, CDR2 SNEGSKA (reference sequence). There are 13 residues in the CDR3. The CDR3 protein is CSAGSGSSYEQYF. The DNA for the CDR3 is TGCAGTGCGGGATCAGGGAGCTCCTACGAGCAGTACTTC.

J is TRBJ1-1 and V is TRBV7-9; tentative D call: TRBD1 (5 bases). Germline values: CDR1 SEHNR, CDR2 FQNEAQ (reference sequence). With 6 bases removed from V and 2 bases from J, the gap between germline ends came to 13 bases. The CDR3 runs 14 residues. CDR3 nucleotide sequence: TGTGCCAGCAGGCCGGGGACGATAAACACTGAAGCTTTCTTT. As protein: CASRPGTINTEAFF.

The CDR3 bases are TGTGCCAGCAGCCCCTGGACAGGGCAGATCGGGGAGCTGTTTTTT. It yields the protein CASSPWTGQIGELFF. The chain is built from TRBV7-6 and TRBJ2-2; 8 bases fit TRBD1. This CDR3 is built from 15 residues. From germline, CDR1 is SGHVS and CDR2 FNYEAQ. J gave up 7 bases and V 5 bases, and 9 bases lay outside the gene matches.

The chain couples TRBV27 to TRBJ1-2; unclear D gene. Germline V gives CDR1 MNHEY, CDR2 SMNVEV (reference sequence). V lost 0 bases to trimming and J lost 4 bases, with 12 bases between them. The CDR3 length is 15 residues. The CDR3 nucleotides read TGTGCCAGCAGTTTATCTGGTATGTCCCTCTATGGCTACACCTTC. Protein: CASSLSGMSLYGYTF.

The V call is TRBV3-1, the J call TRBJ2-4; 9 bases match TRBD1. V shed 4 bases, J shed 1 base, and the junction held 14 bases outside the gene matches. In germline, CDR1 is LGHDT, CDR2 YNNKEL (reference sequence). The CDR3 is made up of 19 amino acids. CDR3 in amino acids: CASSPGRDRVRLAKNIQYF. CDR3 DNA sequence: TGTGCCAGCAGCCCGGGGAGGGACAGGGTACGCCTGGCCAAAAACATTCAGTACTTC.

In this sample, this clonotype turned up a few times. The CDR3 sequence is CASSPGQVVYGYTF. DNA for the CDR3: TGTGCCAGCAGCCCGGGACAGGTAGTCTATGGCTACACCTTC. The chain employs TRBV7-2 and TRBJ1-2; 8 bases agree with TRBD1. The germline V gene encodes CDR1 SGHTA and CDR2 FQGNSA. With 5 bases clipped from V and 4 bases from J, the junction kept 6 bases outside the gene matches. This CDR3 has 14 residues.

V is TRBV24-1 and J is TRBJ1-2; D gene unclear. The V gene lost 4 bases and the J gene lost 6 bases, with 8 bases spanning the gap. The CDR3 consists of 12 residues. Germline V gene sequence: CDR1 KGHDR, CDR2 SFDVKD. CDR3 DNA sequence: TGTGCCACCAGTGACGAGGACGATGGCTACACCTTC. Its translation is CATSDEDDGYTF.

This clonotype turned up a few times. V and J are TRBV4-2 and TRBJ2-7; 7 positions agree with TRBD2. CDR3 length: 16 residues. V lost 0 bases and J lost 2; bases outside the gene matches: 7. Per the germline V gene, CDR1 is LGHNA and CDR2 is YNFKEQ. CDR3 DNA: TGTGCCAGCAGCCAAGATGGGAGCGGGGACCCCTACGAGCAGTACTTC. Amino acid sequence: CASSQDGSGDPYEQYF.

The chain couples TRBV20-1 to TRBJ2-7; 7 bases match TRBD2. The germline V gene encodes CDR1 DFQATT and CDR2 SNEGSKA (reference sequence). CDR3 size: 14 residues. After removal of 5 bases from V and 1 base from J, the junction contained 8 bases not matched to a gene. The CDR3 nucleotides read TGCAGTGCTTTTACTAGCGAAGCATCCTACGAGCAGTACTTC. Protein product: CSAFTSEASYEQYF.

V and J are TRBV7-3 and TRBJ2-3; possibly TRBD1 for D (6 bases). CDR1 and CDR2 (germline): SGHTA, FQGTGA. Trimming removed 3 bases at V and 4 bases at J, with 11 bases between. The CDR3 spans 14 residues. CDR3 region: CASSFAAGADTQYF. In nucleotides, the CDR3 is TGTGCCAGCAGCTTCGCGGCAGGGGCAGATACGCAGTATTTT.

The chain couples TRBV6-5 to TRBJ2-1; 9 bases line up with TRBD2. CDR3 size: 16 residues. Germline V CDR1 and CDR2: MNHEY, SVGAGI. The V segment lost 4 bases and the J segment 5 bases; nucleotides outside the gene matches: 9. The CDR3: CASSSHPSGVDNEQFF. The CDR3 nucleotides are TGTGCCAGCAGTTCCCACCCTAGCGGGGTAGACAATGAGCAGTTCTTC.

The rearrangement links TRBV29-1 to TRBJ2-1; 10 bases match TRBD2. There are 15 residues in the CDR3. The V gene end was trimmed by 6 bases and the J gene end by 12 bases; junction bases not matched to a gene: 17. CDR1 is SQVTM, CDR2 ANQGSEA, per germline. Here the CDR3 DNA reads TGCAGCGTCCCGAGGAGCGGGGGGGATAACAGTGGGCAGTTCTTC. It yields the protein CSVPRSGGDNSGQFF.

The V call is TRBV7-2, the J call TRBJ1-2; 7 nucleotides agree with TRBD1. Germline CDR1 is SGHTA and CDR2 is FQGNSA. The CDR3 runs 16 residues. V shed 7 bases, J shed 7 bases, and the junction held 18 bases outside the gene matches. The CDR3 DNA reads TGTGCCAGCACTCTGGGCGGGGCAGGGGGACACAGTGGCTACACCTTC. Translation gives CASTLGGAGGHSGYTF.

This clonotype was detected only a few times. At one end, the junction sequence differs from germline, possibly due to a read error. The genes are TRBV11-2 and TRBJ2-7; D uncertain. CDR3 length: 14 residues. Germline values: CDR1 SGHAT, CDR2 FQNNGV. The CDR3 coding sequence is TGTGCCAACAGCTTTGCCAGAACCACCTACGAGCAGTACTTC. As protein: CANSFARTTYEQYF.

This clonotype turned up a few times. The chain joins TRBV14 to TRBJ2-3, with D uncertain. The CDR3 sequence is 15 residues long. Germline V CDR1 and CDR2: SGHDN, FVKESK. Trimming took 3 bases from V and 0 from J, leaving 10 bases between them. CDR3 DNA sequence: TGTGCCAGCAGCCAGCCTGGACCTAGCACAGATACGCAGTATTTT. Its translation: CASSQPGPSTDTQYF. The whole variable domain, filled in from reference TRBV14 and TRBJ2-3, reads EAGVTQFPSHSVIEKGQTVTLRCDPISGHDNLYWYRRVMGKEIKFLLHFVKESKQDESGMPNNRFLAERTGGTYSTLKVQPAELEDSGVYFCASSQPGPSTDTQYFGPGTRLTVL.

The J gene is TRBJ1-2, the V gene TRBV6-5; D may be TRBD1 (6 bases). Per germline, CDR1 MNHEY and CDR2 SVGAGI. The length of the CDR3 is 15 residues. Trimming removed 0 bases at V and 2 bases at J, with 10 bases between. The CDR3 DNA is TGTGCCAGCAGTTACTCGGGGGCAGGGAACTATGGCTACACCTTC. As protein: CASSYSGAGNYGYTF.

Of note for this clonotype: The germline gene is not matched at one end of the junction; a read error may be the cause. J is TRBJ2-3 and V is TRBV12-3 or TRBV12-4; 7 nucleotides align to TRBD1. This CDR3 contains 14 residues. CDR3 coding DNA: TGTGCCAGCAGTTTAAGGGACAGCACAGACACGCAGTATTTT. Protein sequence: CASSLRDSTDTQYF.

This chain joins TRBV6-5 and TRBJ2-1, with 7 bases matching TRBD1. The germline V gene has CDR1 MNHEY and CDR2 SVGAGI. The CDR3 totals 18 residues. With 5 bases clipped from V and 1 base from J, the junction kept 14 bases outside the gene matches. The DNA of the CDR3 is TGTGCCAGCAGTAGCTCGAAACAGGGGTTTCGGTCCTACAATGAGCAGTTCTTC. Its protein is CASSSSKQGFRSYNEQFF.

J is TRBJ1-5 and V is TRBV12-5, with 9 bases lining up with TRBD1. V trimming: 3 bases; J trimming: 5 bases; junction bases outside the gene matches: 2. This CDR3 has 14 residues. The germline V gene encodes CDR1 LGHNT and CDR2 FRNRAP. The DNA for the CDR3 is TGTGCTAGTGGTTTCCGACAGGGGGATCAGCCCCAGCATTTT. Amino acid sequence: CASGFRQGDQPQHF.

The chain is built from TRBV20-1 and TRBJ1-1, with D unresolved. This CDR3 has 12 amino acids. V was clipped by 4 bases and J by 3 bases, with 9 bases between them. Germline CDR1 DFQATT, CDR2 SNEGSKA (reference sequence). In DNA form, the CDR3 reads TGCAGTGCTACGGTGACTGACACTGAAGCTTTCTTT. It specifies CSATVTDTEAFF.

A few counts support this clonotype. The J gene is TRBJ2-7, the V gene TRBV29-1, with D unresolved. The V gene's germline CDR1 is SQVTM and CDR2 ANQGSEA. The CDR3 is 11 residues long. The ends were cut back, 3 bases at V and 5 bases at J, with 8 bases in the middle. The CDR3 bases are TGCAGCGTTGACCGTGGGGACGAGCAGTACTTC. Its protein product is CSVDRGDEQYF.

This clonotype has just one count. The chain is built from TRBV10-3 and TRBJ2-7; 8 nucleotides line up with TRBD1. J gave up 6 bases and V 7 bases, and 23 bases lay outside the gene matches. The germline CDR1 and CDR2 sequences are ENHRY and SYGVKD. CDR3 length: 18 residues. The CDR3 loop is CAITIDRTGSFVWCEQYV. CDR3 sequence (DNA): TGTGCCATCACCATCGATAGGACAGGGAGTTTCGTTTGGTGCGAGCAGTACGTC.

The V gene is TRBV18, the J gene TRBJ2-6; D assignment may be TRBD1 or TRBD2 (5 bases each). This CDR3 spans 18 amino acids. V lost 2 bases, J lost 0 bases, and 14 bases lay in between. Germline assignment: CDR1 KGHSH and CDR2 LQKENI. The CDR3 protein is CASSPRGQGTSGANVLTF. The CDR3, as DNA: TGTGCCAGCTCACCAAGAGGGCAGGGAACCTCTGGGGCCAACGTCCTGACTTTC.

Notes on this clonotype: Mismatch with germline at one junction end may stem from a read error. The chain links TRBV7-6 to TRBJ2-7; tentatively, D is TRBD2 (5 bases). The CDR3 covers 13 residues. Germline V CDR1 and CDR2: SGHVS, FNYEAQ. CDR3 amino acids: CASTLADYGEQYF. In DNA, the CDR3 is TGTGCCAGCACCTTAGCAGACTACGGCGAGCAGTACTTC.

This chain links TRBV3-1 with TRBJ1-5; D is undetermined. The germline V and J ends were trimmed by 0 bases and 4 bases, with 7 bases remaining between them. Germline CDR1 is LGHDT and CDR2 is YNNKEL (reference sequence). The CDR3 is made up of 14 amino acids. CDR3: CASSQEGRNQPQHF. CDR3 bases: TGTGCCAGCAGCCAAGAAGGCAGAAATCAGCCCCAGCATTTT.

V is TRBV10-3 and J is TRBJ2-3; D is possibly TRBD1 (6 bases). With 11 bases removed from V and 2 bases from J, the gap between germline ends came to 11 bases. The CDR3 length is 12 residues. CDR1 is ENHRY and CDR2 is SYGVKD in the germline V gene. The CDR3 is CAVEGDTDTQYF. For the CDR3, the DNA is TGTGCCGTTGAGGGGGACACAGATACGCAGTATTTT.

In this sample, this clonotype turned up a few times. The chain recombines TRBV29-1 with TRBJ2-7; D is possibly TRBD1 (5 bases). This CDR3 has 14 residues. Per the germline V gene, CDR1 is SQVTM and CDR2 is ANQGSEA. V dropped 1 base and J dropped 4 bases, with 14 bases sitting between them. The CDR3 DNA sequence: TGCAGCGTTGAAGGTGACGGACACTCATACGAGCAGTACTTC. Translating gives CSVEGDGHSYEQYF.